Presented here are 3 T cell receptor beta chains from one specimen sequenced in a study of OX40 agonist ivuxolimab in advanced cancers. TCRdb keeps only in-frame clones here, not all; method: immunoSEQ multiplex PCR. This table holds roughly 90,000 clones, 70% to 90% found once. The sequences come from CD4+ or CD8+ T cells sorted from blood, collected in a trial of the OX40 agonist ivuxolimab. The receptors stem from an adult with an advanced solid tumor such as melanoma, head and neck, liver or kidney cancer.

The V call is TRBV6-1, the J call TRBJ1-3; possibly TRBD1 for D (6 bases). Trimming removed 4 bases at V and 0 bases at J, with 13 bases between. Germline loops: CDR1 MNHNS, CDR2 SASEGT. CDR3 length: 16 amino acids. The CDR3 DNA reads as TGTGCCAGCAGTGTTCGGACAGCGTCCTCTGGAAACACCATATATTTT. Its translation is CASSVRTASSGNTIYF.

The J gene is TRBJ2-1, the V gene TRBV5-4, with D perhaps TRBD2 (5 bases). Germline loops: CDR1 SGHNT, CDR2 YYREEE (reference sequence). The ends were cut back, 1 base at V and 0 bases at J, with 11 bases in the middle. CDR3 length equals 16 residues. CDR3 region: CASSLPGRGSYNEQFF. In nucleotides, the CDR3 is TGTGCCAGCAGCTTGCCAGGACGGGGCTCCTACAATGAGCAGTTCTTC.

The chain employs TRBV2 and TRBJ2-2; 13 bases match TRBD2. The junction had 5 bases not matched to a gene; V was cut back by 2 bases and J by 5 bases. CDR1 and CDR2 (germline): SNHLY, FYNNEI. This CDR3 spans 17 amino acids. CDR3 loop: CASSEIRLAGGTGELFF. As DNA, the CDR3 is TGTGCCAGCAGTGAAATCCGACTAGCGGGGGGAACCGGGGAGCTGTTTTTT.